The clone carrying this T cell receptor beta chain came up once. This record belongs to a study of blood T cell repertoires in COVID-19. Germline CDR1 reads LNHDA; CDR2 reads SQIVND (reference sequence). CDR3 length equals 13 residues. The V end was cut by 9 bases, the J end by 4 bases, with 15 bases between. Original analysis: The authors estimated nucleated cell counts from reference gene primer amplification. Here immunoSEQ multiplex PCR was the method, and the copy in TCRdb shows in-frame clones only, minus some. D and trimming come from the DNA, and the V and J calls and clone size come from that table. Found here are 250,000 to 300,000 clones, approximately 91% of them singletons; the top ten hold approximately 2.2%.

This receptor was obtained from a man aged 50 to 59 with acute or convalescent COVID-19. Sequencing was carried out using peripheral blood. This chain uses TRBV19 with TRBJ2-5; weak D call: TRBD2 (6 bases). This chain's CDR3 is CASRPNSGETQYF. CDR3 bases: TGTGCCAGCCGCCCCAATAGCGGAGAGACCCAGTACTTC.